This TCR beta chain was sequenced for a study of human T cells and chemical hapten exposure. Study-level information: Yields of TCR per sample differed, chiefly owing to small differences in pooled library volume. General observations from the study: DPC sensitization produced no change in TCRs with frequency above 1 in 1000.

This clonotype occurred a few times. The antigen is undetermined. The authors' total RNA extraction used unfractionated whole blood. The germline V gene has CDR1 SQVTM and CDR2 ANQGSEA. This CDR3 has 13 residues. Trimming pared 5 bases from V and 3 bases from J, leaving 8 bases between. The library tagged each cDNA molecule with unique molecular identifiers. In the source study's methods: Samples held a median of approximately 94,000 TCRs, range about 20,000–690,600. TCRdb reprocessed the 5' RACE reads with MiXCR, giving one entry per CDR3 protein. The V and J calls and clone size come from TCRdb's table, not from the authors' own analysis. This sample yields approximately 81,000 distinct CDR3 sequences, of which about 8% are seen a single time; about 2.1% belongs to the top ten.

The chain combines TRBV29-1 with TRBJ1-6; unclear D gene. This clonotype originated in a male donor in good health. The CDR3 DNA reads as TGCAGCGTTCGGACCGACTATAATTCACCCCTCCACTTT. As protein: CSVRTDYNSPLHF.